This T cell receptor beta chain was recovered during a study of OX40 agonist ivuxolimab in advanced cancers. The method was immunoSEQ multiplex PCR; TCRdb's version includes in-frame clones alone and lacks a portion of them. This table has more than 45,000 clones, roughly 80% appearing once. The V gene's germline CDR1 is LNHDA and CDR2 SQIVND (reference sequence). V was pared by 7 bases and J by 8 bases, with 15 bases of the junction left unmatched. This CDR3 has 15 amino acids. The sequence came from an adult with an advanced solid tumor such as melanoma, head and neck, liver or kidney cancer. The chain employs TRBV19 and TRBJ1-2, with 8 bases matching TRBD1. Material: CD4+ or CD8+ T cells sorted from blood, obtained in a trial of the OX40 agonist ivuxolimab. CDR3 nucleotides: TGTGCCAGTACCCGCCGACAGGGGAATATGGAGGGCTACACCTTC. As protein: CASTRRQGNMEGYTF.